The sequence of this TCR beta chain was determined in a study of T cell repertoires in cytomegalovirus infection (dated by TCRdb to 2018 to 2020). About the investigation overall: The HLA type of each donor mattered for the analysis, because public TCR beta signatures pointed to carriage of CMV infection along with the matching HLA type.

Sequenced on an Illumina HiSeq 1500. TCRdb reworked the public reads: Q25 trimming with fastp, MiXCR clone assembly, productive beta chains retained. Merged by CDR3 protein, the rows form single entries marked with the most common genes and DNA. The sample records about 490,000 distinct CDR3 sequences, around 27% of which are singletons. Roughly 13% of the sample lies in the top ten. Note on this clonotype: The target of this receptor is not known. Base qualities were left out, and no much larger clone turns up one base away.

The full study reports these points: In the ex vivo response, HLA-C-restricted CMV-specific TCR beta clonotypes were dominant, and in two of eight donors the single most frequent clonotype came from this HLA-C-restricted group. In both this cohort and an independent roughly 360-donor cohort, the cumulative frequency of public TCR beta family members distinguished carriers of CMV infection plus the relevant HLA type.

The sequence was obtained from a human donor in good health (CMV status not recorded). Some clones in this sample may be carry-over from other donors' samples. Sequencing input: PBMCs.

The CDR3 reads CASRGQGVYGYTF. The DNA sequence reads TGTGCCAGTAGGGGACAGGGTGTCTATGGCTACACCTTC. The chain employs TRBV19 and TRBJ1-2; 9 bases in the middle match TRBD1. V and J are trimmed by 6 bases and 4 bases, and the gene matches miss 3 bases of the junction. CDR1 and CDR2 (LNHDA, SQIVND) derive from the germline V gene (reference sequence). The CDR3, from cysteine to phenylalanine, totals 13 residues. Left in the record is the CDR3 DNA by itself, 39 bases read in frame from the first base.